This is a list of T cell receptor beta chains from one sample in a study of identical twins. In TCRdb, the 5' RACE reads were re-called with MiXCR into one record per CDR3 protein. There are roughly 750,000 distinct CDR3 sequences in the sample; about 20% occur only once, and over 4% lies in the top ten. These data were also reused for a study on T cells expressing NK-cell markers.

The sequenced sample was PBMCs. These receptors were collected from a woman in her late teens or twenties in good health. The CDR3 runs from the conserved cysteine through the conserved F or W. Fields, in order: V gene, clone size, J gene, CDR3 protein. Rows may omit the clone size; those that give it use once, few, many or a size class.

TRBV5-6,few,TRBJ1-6,CASSAPGWGTYNSPLHF
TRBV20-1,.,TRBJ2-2,CSASYTGNTGELFF
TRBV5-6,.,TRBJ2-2,CASSEGLAVNTGELFF
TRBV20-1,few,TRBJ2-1,CSARDSGLEAYNEQFF
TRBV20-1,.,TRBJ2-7,CSAAQGQQYF
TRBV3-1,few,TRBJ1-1,CASSQEFGGPRTEAFF
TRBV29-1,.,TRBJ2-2,CSADTLNTGELFF
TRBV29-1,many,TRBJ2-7,CSVRGSVPEQYF
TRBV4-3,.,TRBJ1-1,CASSQVAFAGQRNTEAFF
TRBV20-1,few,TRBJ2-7,CSARDTRGSPKEQYF
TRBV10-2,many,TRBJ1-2,CASSDASGYTF
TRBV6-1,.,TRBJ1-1,CARPGLWGGTEAFF
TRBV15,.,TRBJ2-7,CATWGTGVYEQYF
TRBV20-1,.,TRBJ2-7,CSASSRLAPYEQYF
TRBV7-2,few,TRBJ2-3,CASSLAGLAGGGDTQYF
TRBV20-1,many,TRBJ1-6,CSVRDRYSPLHF
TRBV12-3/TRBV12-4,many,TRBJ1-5,CASSPPTGQPQHF
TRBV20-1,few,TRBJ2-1,CSGSRDTHYNEQFF
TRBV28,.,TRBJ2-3,CASSLNSPGGTQYF
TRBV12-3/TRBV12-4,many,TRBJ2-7,CASSGRDEQYF
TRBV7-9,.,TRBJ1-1,CASSPFTGGRDTEAFF
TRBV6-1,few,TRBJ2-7,CASSPLVLAGGNEQYF
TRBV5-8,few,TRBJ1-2,CASSPRGRGKVYGYTF
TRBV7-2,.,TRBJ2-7,CASSKSGDYEQYF
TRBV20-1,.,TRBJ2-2,CSAFTGITGELFF
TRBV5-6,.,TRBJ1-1,CASSARGGGEAFF
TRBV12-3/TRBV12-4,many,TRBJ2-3,CASSFWIPRGDTQYF
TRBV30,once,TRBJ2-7,CAWSGKDSYEQYF
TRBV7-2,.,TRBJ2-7,CASSFGSGTSGYEQYF
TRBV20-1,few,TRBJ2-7,CSLRRTALGEQYF
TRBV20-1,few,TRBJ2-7,CSARAGTEYEQYF
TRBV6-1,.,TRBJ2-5,CASSRGLAGAGQYF
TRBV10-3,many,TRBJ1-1,CATAGGTGEMNTEAFF
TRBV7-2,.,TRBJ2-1,CASSFAPRGAGGNEQFF
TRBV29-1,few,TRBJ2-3,CSVATGGASTDTQYF
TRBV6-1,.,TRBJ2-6,CASSDPDRSGGANVLTF
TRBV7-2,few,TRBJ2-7,CASAFSGDYEQYF
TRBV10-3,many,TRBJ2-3,CAIRSLAGGPDTQYF
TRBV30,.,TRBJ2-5,CAWTGSQETQYF
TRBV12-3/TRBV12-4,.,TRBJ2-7,CASSGSGQLSYEQYF
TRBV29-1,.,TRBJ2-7,CSVFTYGGTVEQYF
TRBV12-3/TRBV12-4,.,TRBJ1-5,CASSLADSNQPQHF
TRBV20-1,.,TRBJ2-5,CSAKPAGEIGETQYF
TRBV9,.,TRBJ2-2,CASSDPSEGDDTGELFF
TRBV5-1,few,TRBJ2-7,CASSLGQAEYEQYF
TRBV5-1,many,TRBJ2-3,CASSFSGGDTQYF
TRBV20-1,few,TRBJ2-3,CSAGVLAGGNTQYF
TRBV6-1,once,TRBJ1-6,CASSMSGTVNNSPLHF
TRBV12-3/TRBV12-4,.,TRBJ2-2,CASSSSGGYTGELFF
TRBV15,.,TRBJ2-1,CATSREVGSLDEQFF
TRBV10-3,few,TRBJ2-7,CAISESAFEQYF
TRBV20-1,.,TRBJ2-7,CSARGNLRGAVSYEQYF
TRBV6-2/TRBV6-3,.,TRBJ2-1,CASSPRTSGTNNEQFF